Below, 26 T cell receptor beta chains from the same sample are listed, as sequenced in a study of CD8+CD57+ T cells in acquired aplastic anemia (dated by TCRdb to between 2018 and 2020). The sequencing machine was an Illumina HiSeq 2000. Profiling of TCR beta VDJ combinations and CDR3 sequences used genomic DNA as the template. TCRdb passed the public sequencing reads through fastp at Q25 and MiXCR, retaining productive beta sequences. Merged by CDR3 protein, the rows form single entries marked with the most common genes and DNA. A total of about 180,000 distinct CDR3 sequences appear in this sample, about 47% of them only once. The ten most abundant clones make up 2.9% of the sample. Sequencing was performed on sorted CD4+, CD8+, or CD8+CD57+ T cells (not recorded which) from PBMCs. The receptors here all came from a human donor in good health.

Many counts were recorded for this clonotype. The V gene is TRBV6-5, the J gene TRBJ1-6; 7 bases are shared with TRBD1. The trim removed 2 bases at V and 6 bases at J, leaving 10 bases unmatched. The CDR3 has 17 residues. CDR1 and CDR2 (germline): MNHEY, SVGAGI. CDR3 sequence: CASSYVGTGAVNSPLHF. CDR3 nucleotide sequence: TGTGCCAGCAGTTACGTTGGCACAGGGGCCGTTAATTCACCCCTCCACTTT.

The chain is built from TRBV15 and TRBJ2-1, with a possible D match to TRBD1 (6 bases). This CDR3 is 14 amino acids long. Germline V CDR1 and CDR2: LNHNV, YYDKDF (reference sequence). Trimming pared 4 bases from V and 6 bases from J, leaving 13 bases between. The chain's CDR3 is CATSTSGTINEQFF. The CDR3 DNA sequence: TGTGCCACCAGCACCTCCGGGACAATCAATGAGCAGTTCTTC.

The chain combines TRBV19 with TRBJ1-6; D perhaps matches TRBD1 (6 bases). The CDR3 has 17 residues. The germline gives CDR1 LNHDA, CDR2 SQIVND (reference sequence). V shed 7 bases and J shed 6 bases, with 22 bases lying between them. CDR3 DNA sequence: TGTGCCAGTAACCTTCACGCGTTGGGGGCTGGTAATTCACCCCTCCACTTT. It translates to CASNLHALGAGNSPLHF. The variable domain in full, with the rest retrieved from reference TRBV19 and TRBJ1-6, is DGGITQSPKYLFRKEGQNVTLSCEQNLNHDAMYWYRQDPGQGLRLIYYSQIVNDFQKGDIAEGYSVSREKKESFPLTVTSAQKNPTAFYLCASNLHALGAGNSPLHFGNGTRLTVT.

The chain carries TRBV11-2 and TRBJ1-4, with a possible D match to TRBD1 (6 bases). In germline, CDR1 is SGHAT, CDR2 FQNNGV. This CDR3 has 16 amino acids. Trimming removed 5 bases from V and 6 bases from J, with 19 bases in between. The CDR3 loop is CASSVNRAGNDEKLFF. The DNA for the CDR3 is TGTGCCAGCAGCGTAAACAGGGCCGGTAATGATGAAAAACTGTTTTTT.

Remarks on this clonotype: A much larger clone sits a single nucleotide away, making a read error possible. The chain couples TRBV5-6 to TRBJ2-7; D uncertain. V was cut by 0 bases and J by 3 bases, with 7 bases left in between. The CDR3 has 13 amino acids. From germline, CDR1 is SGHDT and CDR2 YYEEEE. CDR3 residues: CASSLGSNYEQYF. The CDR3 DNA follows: TGTGCCAGCAGCTTGGGTTCGAACTACGAGCAGTACTTC.

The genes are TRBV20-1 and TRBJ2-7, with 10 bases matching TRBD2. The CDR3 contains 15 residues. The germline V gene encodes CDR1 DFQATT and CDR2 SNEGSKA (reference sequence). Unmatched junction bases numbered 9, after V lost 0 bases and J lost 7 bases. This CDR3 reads CSARDRSGRAWEQYF. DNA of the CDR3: TGCAGTGCTAGAGATCGGAGCGGGAGGGCCTGGGAGCAGTACTTC.

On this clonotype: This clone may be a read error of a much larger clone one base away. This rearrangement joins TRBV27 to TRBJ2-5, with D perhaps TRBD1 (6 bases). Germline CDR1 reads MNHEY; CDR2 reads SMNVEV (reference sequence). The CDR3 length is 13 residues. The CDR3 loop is CASSFRGSEIQYF. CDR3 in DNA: TGTGCCAGCAGTTTCAGGGGTTCTGAGATCCAGTACTTC.

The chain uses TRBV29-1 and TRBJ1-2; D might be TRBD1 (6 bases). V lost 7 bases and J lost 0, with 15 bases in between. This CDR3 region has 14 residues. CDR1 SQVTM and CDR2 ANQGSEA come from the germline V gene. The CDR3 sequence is CSAGGQGPNYGYTF. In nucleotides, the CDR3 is TGCAGCGCCGGGGGGCAGGGACCTAACTATGGCTACACCTTC.

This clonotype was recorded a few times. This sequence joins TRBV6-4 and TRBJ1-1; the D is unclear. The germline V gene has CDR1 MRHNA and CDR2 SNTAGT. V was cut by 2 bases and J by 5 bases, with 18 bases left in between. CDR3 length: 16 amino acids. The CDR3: CASSDPGRITETEAFF. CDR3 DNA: TGTGCCAGCAGTGACCCGGGCCGCATAACAGAAACTGAAGCTTTCTTT.

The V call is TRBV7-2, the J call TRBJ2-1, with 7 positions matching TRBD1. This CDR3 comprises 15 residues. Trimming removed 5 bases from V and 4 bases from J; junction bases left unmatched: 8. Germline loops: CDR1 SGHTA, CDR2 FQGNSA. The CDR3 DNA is TGTGCCAGCAGCCGCGACCGGGACAGTTACAATGAGCAGTTCTTC. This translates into CASSRDRDSYNEQFF.

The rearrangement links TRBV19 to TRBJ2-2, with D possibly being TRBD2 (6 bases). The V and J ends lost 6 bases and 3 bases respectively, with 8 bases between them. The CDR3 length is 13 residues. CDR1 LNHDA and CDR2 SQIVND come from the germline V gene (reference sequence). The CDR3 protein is CASSGRYTGELFF. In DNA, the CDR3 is TGTGCCAGTAGCGGGAGATACACCGGGGAGCTGTTTTTT.

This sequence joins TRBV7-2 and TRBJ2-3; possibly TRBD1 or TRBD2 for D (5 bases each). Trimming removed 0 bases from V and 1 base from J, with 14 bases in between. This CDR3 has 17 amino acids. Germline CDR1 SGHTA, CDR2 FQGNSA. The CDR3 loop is CASSLARLRGGTDTQYF. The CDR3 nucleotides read TGTGCCAGCAGCTTAGCGCGGCTAAGAGGGGGCACAGATACGCAGTATTTT.

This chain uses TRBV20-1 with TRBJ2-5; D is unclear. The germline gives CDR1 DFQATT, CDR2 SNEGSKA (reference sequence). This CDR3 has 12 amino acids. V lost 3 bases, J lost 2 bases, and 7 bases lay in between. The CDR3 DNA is TGCAGTGCTAGGGACGATCAAGAGACCCAGTACTTC. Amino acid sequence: CSARDDQETQYF.

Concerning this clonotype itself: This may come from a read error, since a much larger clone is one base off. The DNA of the CDR3 is TGCAGTGCTAGTCAACAGGGATACGAGCAGCACTTC. This encodes CSASQQGYEQHF. V usage is TRBV20-1 and J usage is TRBJ2-7, with D possibly being TRBD1 (6 bases). This CDR3 has 12 residues. Germline lookup yields CDR1 DFQATT and CDR2 SNEGSKA (reference sequence).

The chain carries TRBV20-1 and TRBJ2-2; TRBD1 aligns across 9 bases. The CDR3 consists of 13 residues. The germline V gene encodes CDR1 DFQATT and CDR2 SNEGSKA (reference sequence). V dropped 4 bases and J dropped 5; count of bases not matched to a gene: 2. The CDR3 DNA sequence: TGCAGTGCTATGACAGGGGGTACCGGGGAGCTGTTTTTT. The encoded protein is CSAMTGGTGELFF.

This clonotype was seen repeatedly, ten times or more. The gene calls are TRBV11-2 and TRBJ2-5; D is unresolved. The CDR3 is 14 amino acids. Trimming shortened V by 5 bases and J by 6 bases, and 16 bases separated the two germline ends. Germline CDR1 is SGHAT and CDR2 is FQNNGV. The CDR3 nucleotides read TGTGCCAGCAGCCCCGACGCGGCCTTTAAGACCCAGTACTTC. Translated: CASSPDAAFKTQYF.

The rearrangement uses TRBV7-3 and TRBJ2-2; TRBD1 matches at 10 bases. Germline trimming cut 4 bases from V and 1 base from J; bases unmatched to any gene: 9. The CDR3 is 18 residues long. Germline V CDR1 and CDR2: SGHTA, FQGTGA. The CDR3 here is CASSSGTGALWNTGELFF. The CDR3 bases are TGTGCCAGCAGCTCCGGGACAGGGGCCCTTTGGAACACCGGGGAGCTGTTTTTT.

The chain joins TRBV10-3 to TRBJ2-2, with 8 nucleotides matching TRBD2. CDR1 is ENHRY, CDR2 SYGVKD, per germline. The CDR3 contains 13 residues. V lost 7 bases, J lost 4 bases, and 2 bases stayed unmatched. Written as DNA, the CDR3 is TGTGCCATCACACGGGAGGGCACCGGGGAGCTGTTTTTT. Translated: CAITREGTGELFF.

The CDR3 reads CASSSDRVGADTQYF. DNA of the CDR3: TGTGCCAGTAGCTCTGACAGGGTTGGGGCAGATACGCAGTATTTT. The chain links TRBV19 to TRBJ2-3; 7 nucleotides line up with TRBD1. Per the germline V gene, CDR1 is LNHDA and CDR2 is SQIVND (reference sequence). This CDR3 comprises 15 residues. Germline trimming cut 6 bases from V and 4 bases from J; bases unmatched to any gene: 10.

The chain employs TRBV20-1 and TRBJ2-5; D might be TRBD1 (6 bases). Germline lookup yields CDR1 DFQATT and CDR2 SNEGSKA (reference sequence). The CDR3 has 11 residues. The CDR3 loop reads CSGTLQETQYF. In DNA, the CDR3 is TGCAGCGGGACACTCCAAGAGACCCAGTACTTC.

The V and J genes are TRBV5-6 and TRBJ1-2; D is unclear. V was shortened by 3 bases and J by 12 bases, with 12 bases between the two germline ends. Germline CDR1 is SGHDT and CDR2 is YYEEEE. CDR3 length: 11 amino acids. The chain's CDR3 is CASSSWPDHTF. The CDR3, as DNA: TGTGCCAGCAGCTCGTGGCCAGACCACACCTTC.

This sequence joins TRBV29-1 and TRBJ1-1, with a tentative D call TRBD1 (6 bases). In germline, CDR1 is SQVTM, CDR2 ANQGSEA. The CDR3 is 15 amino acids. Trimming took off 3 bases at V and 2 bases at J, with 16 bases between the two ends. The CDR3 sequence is CSVDREGGVNTEAFF. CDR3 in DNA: TGCAGCGTTGACAGGGAGGGGGGGGTTAACACTGAAGCTTTCTTT.

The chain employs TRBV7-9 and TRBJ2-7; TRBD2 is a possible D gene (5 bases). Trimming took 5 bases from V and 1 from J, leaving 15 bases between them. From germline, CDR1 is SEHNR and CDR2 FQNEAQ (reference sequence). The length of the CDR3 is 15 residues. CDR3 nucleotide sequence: TGTGCCAGCAGCCGTCTGGGAGATCGGTCCTACGAGCAGTACTTC. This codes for CASSRLGDRSYEQYF.

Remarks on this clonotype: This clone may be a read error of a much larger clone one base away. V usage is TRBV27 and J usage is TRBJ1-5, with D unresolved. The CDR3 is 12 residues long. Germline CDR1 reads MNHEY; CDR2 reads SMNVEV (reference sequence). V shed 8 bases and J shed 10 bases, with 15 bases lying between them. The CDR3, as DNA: TGTGCCAGCGGTGACCCCCTTTCCCCCCAGCATTTT. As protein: CASGDPLSPQHF.

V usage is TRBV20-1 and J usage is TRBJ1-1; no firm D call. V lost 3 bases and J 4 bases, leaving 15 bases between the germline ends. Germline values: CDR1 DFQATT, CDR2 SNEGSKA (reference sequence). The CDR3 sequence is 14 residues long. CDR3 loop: CSARDLGSGTEAFF. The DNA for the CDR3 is TGCAGTGCTAGGGACCTGGGGAGTGGCACTGAAGCTTTCTTT.

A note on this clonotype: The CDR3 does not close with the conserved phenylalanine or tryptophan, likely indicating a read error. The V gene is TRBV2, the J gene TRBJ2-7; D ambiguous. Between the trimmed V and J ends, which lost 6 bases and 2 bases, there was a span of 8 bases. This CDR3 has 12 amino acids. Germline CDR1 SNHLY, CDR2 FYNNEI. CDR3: CASRWMAYEQYL. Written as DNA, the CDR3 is TGTGCCAGCAGATGGATGGCCTACGAGCAGTACCTC.